This section outlines one T cell receptor beta chain sequence together with its context. The sample comes from a study of CD8 T cells in Susac syndrome. It was with random hexamers that about 0.45 to 1 ug RNA was reverse transcribed. From the immunoSEQ multiplex PCR reads, TCRdb called clonotypes with MiXCR, one entry per CDR3 protein. The table shows hundreds of thousands of distinct CDR3 sequences, with almost 85% occurring only once. Germline V CDR1 and CDR2: GTSNPN, SVGIG (reference sequence). After removal of 1 base from V and 8 bases from J, the junction contained 8 bases not matched to a gene. The CDR3 is 14 residues long.

The V and J genes are TRBV30 and TRBJ2-1; 7 bases agree with TRBD2. The sequencing input was CD8+ T cells from PBMCs. The origin of this receptor is a human donor with multiple sclerosis. Here the CDR3 reads CAWSAGRERDEQFF. The CDR3 nucleotides read TGTGCCTGGAGTGCAGGGCGGGAGAGGGATGAGCAGTTCTTC.